The 12 T cell receptor beta chains below come from one sample, sequenced in a study of T cell repertoires in cytomegalovirus infection. Their antigen targets remain unknown. TCRdb re-called the reads through MiXCR, storing one row per CDR3 protein. The profile shows hundreds of thousands of distinct CDR3 sequences, about 33% of them singletons. This specimen was cultured PBMCs, taken from culture after CMV antigen stimulation. The receptor set was obtained from a human donor in good health (CMV status not recorded). Some clones in this sample may be carry-over from other donors' samples.

This clonotype has a handful of counts. The chain recombines TRBV5-1 with TRBJ2-7; D ambiguous. The V end lost 4 bases, the J end lost 5 bases, and 19 bases lay between the germline ends. Germline CDR1 and CDR2: SGHRS and YFSETQ. The CDR3 consists of 15 residues. The CDR3 DNA is TGCGCCAGCAGCCCCCTGCCCAGTGATTTGAACGAGCAGTACTTC. This gives the protein CASSPLPSDLNEQYF.

This sequence joins TRBV11-3 and TRBJ2-1; TRBD2 matches at 14 bases. The CDR3 covers 16 residues. The V gene end was trimmed by 5 bases and the J gene end by 8 bases; junction bases not matched to a gene: 8. Germline V gives CDR1 SGHNT, CDR2 YENEEA. The CDR3 DNA reads TGTGCCAGCAGCCGGGGACTAGCGGGAGTAATCGATGAGCAGTTCTTC. Translation: CASSRGLAGVIDEQFF.

The V gene is TRBV5-4, the J gene TRBJ1-5; the D is unclear. With 4 bases removed from V and 5 bases from J, the gap between germline ends came to 16 bases. The CDR3 covers 15 residues. CDR1 and CDR2 from the germline V gene are SGHNT and YYREEE (reference sequence). This CDR3 is CASSPQPSLDQPQHF. As DNA, the CDR3 is TGTGCCAGCAGCCCCCAGCCCAGTTTAGATCAGCCCCAGCATTTT.

This clonotype has a handful of counts. V usage is TRBV6-1 and J usage is TRBJ2-7; TRBD2 matches 13 bases. CDR3 length equals 17 residues. Germline V gene sequence: CDR1 MNHNS, CDR2 SASEGT. Losses at the gene ends were 9 bases for V and 3 bases for J; bases not matched to a gene: 14. This CDR3 is CASATPSGLAGVYEQYF. The DNA for the CDR3 is TGTGCCAGTGCGACGCCGTCAGGACTAGCGGGAGTCTACGAGCAGTACTTC.

This clonotype was observed a single time. The J gene is TRBJ2-5, the V gene TRBV20-1; TRBD2 might be the D (8 bases). Germline CDR1 reads DFQATT; CDR2 reads SNEGSKA (reference sequence). V lost 5 bases to trimming and J lost 1 base, with 23 bases between them. The length of the CDR3 is 17 residues. For the CDR3, the DNA is TGCAGTGCTCCCCGGGGGGACAGCGGGGGCATCCAAGAGACCCAGTACTTC. Amino acid sequence: CSAPRGDSGGIQETQYF.

The gene calls are TRBV6-1 and TRBJ1-5, with D maybe TRBD1 (5 bases). With 1 base removed from V and 6 bases from J, the gap between germline ends came to 7 bases. Germline CDR1 MNHNS, CDR2 SASEGT. The CDR3 consists of 13 residues. The DNA of the CDR3 is TGTGCCAGCAGTGAAGGGGGGTTTCAGCCCCAGCATTTT. Its translation is CASSEGGFQPQHF.

The V gene is TRBV11-2, the J gene TRBJ2-2, with 9 bases lining up with TRBD1. There are 15 residues in the CDR3. J was trimmed by 6 bases and V by 4 bases; bases with no gene match: 6. Germline lookup yields CDR1 SGHAT and CDR2 FQNNGV. The CDR3 DNA sequence: TGTGCCAGCAGCTCTGGGACAGGGTCGTCCGGGGAGCTGTTTTTT. Translating gives CASSSGTGSSGELFF.

This clonotype was recorded once. This rearrangement joins TRBV6-2 or TRBV6-3 to TRBJ2-1; no reliable D call. Germline V gene data show CDR1 as MNHEY and CDR2 as SVGEGT. The CDR3 extends over 15 amino acids. V was pared by 2 bases and J by 5 bases, with 13 bases between. CDR3 coding DNA: TGTGCCAGCAGTTACGTGGCGGACCGAGACAATGAGCAGTTCTTC. Residues: CASSYVADRDNEQFF.

This clonotype came up a few times. The chain employs TRBV7-2 and TRBJ2-1, with TRBD1 matching over 8 bases. CDR1 and CDR2 from the germline V gene are SGHTA and FQGNSA. The CDR3 totals 17 residues. Trimming at V came to 3 bases and at J to 6 bases, leaving 13 bases not matched to a gene. The CDR3, as DNA: TGTGCCAGCAGCTTCGTAACAGGGGGTCTACTTTTCAATGAGCAGTTCTTC. It specifies CASSFVTGGLLFNEQFF.

This clonotype was detected only a few times. The V call is TRBV4-2, the J call TRBJ1-6; no reliable D call. The V gene lost 4 bases and the J gene lost 11 bases, with 12 bases spanning the gap. CDR3 length: 13 residues. The germline gives CDR1 LGHNA, CDR2 YNFKEQ. The CDR3 coding sequence is TGTGCCAGCAGCCTGCCCGACCCAGCACCCCTCCACTTT. It is translated as CASSLPDPAPLHF.

CDR3 residues: CASSYTGRYGYTF. As DNA, the CDR3 is TGTGCCAGCAGCTATACCGGACGGTATGGCTACACCTTC. The J gene is TRBJ1-2, the V gene TRBV4-2; D ambiguous. Trimming took off 5 bases at V and 5 bases at J, with 12 bases between the two ends. The CDR3 extends over 13 amino acids. CDR1 LGHNA and CDR2 YNFKEQ come from the germline V gene.

This clonotype was counted at least ten times. The CDR3: CASSQFGTNEKLFF. The CDR3 nucleotides read TGTGCCAGCAGCCAGTTTGGAACTAATGAAAAACTGTTTTTT. The chain uses TRBV7-2 and TRBJ1-4, with D unresolved. There are 14 residues in the CDR3. Per germline, CDR1 SGHTA and CDR2 FQGNSA. Between the trimmed V and J ends, which lost 5 bases and 1 base, there was a span of 8 bases.